This TCR beta chain derives from a study of blood T cell repertoires in COVID-19. Study-wide context: The samples span acute and convalescent COVID-19 from the United States, Italy and Spain. Sample material is recorded as cDNA or gDNA derived from T cells, B-cell-depleted T cells, or PBMCs.

Profiling relied on immunoSEQ multiplex PCR, and the TCRdb table lists in-frame clones only, not all of them. The repertoire holds under 250,000 clones, with around 88% as singletons. A Seattle source enrolled patients during active infection and followed them longitudinally. This TCR derives from an elderly woman with COVID-19, enrolled during active disease. Input material: peripheral blood.

The CDR3 DNA reads as TGTGCCAGCAGCTTGCCGCCCGGCGAGGGTTCCGAAAAACTGTTTTTT. This sequence encodes CASSLPPGEGSEKLFF. This rearrangement joins TRBV5-4 to TRBJ1-4, with D unresolved. Germline loops: CDR1 SGHNT, CDR2 YYREEE (reference sequence). The CDR3 is 16 residues long. Trimming stripped 1 base from V and 8 bases from J, with 18 bases between.